This T cell receptor beta chain was identified during a study of B cell selection in AIRE deficiency (dated by TCRdb to about 2019). Background for the entire study: A comparison of TCRbeta repertoires of sorted blood CD4+ conventional T cells and regulatory T cells was made between AIRE-deficient patients and healthy controls. The TCR-sequenced cohort comprised about five AIRE-deficient APECED patients and about five healthy control donors.

A remark on this clone: The antigen it binds to is not known. Base qualities are missing; no much larger clone stands one base away.

Results the study describes overall, beyond this receptor: Around 30% of Treg TCRbeta sequences shared among healthy donors appeared in patient Tconv cells, suggesting diversion of Treg-biased clones into the Tconv compartment. TCRBV gene usage, CDR3 length and TCR diversity in Tconv and Treg cells from AIRE-deficient patients were found to be similar to those in cells from healthy donors. Only TCRbeta chains were sequenced, and about 33% of the Treg sequences shared among healthy donors were also detected in healthy Tconv cells, possibly owing to differing TCRalpha chains. Shared Treg sequences had shorter CDR3s, which reflects a bias toward rearrangements containing few non-templated nucleotide insertions. Of some 3,300 shared Treg TCRbeta sequences, roughly 31% were shared only among healthy donors and roughly 9% only among patients, suggesting less efficient Treg selection without AIRE.

CD4+CD127+ cells were sorted as the conventional CD4 T cell population. APECED syndrome was present in the AIRE-deficient patients. Sorting of Tconv and Treg cells intended for TCRbeta sequencing was performed on a FACSAria flow cytometer. The sorted cells were collected in 5-ml round-bottom polystyrene tubes, and the dry cell pellets were frozen at -80 degrees C prior to sequencing. The immunoSEQ platform was used to sequence the TCRbeta chain. The authors processed their data as follows. When conventional T cell repertoires were pooled, 90,000 to 110,000 distinct in-frame TCRbeta sequences were obtained from patients and just over 130,000 from healthy donors. Public Treg TCRbeta sequences were defined as those shared by two or more individuals and were then searched for in Tconv repertoires. Differences between groups were assessed by Mann-Whitney U tests with Bonferroni-Dunn correction in GraphPad Prism 7.03. TCRdb provides this immuneACCESS table in a form limited to in-frame rearrangements. Some clones are lacking; in checked studies, under half of them reflect an unresolved V gene, and why the rest are absent is not known. V, J and clone size derive from that table, while D and trimming were established from the DNA sequence. The sample table contains 20,000 to 25,000 clones; only one count was recorded for about 97% of them. The top ten clones comprise about 0.19% of the sample.

Via the germline V gene, CDR1 is SGHAT and CDR2 FQNNGV. The V end loses 3 bases and the J end loses 5 bases, and a stretch of 9 bases separates them. Including the terminal cysteine and phenylalanine, the CDR3 comprises 13 residues. The sequence is cut down to CDR3 DNA, 39 bases in frame from base 1. What was sequenced was conventional CD4+ T cells sorted from PBMCs. The V and J segments used are TRBV11-2 and TRBJ2-3, with the D gene not clear enough to name. The clonotype comes from a human donor with AIRE deficiency. The nucleotide sequence reads TGTGCCAGCAGCTTTCGGGCCCTAGATACGCAGTATTTT. This translates into CASSFRALDTQYF. The full variable domain, completed from the reference TRBV11-2 and TRBJ2-3 proteins outside the CDR3, reads EAGVAQSPRYKIIEKRQSVAFWCNPISGHATLYWYQQILGQGPKLLIQFQNNGVVDDSQLPKDRFSAERLKGVDSTLKIQPAKLEDSAVYLCASSFRALDTQYFGPGTRLTVL.